This TCR beta chain derives from a study of CXCR3-negative and CXCR3-positive naive CD8 T cells. Germline V gene sequence: CDR1 MNHEY, CDR2 SVGEGT. The CDR3 runs to 16 residues. The TRB libraries of cDNA were built by UMI-labeled 5' RACE. Reprocessing the 5' RACE reads, TCRdb reports a single entry for every CDR3 protein and omits DNA. The table lists about 150,000 distinct CDR3 sequences. CD45RO-CCR7+CD27+CD95- marked naive CD8+ T cells. Details on this clonotype: Its specificity is not known.

Broader study findings: Compared with CXCR3-negative naive cells, CXCR3-positive naive cells showed more hydrophobic TRB CDR3s. Both naive subsets, CXCR3-negative and CXCR3-positive, displayed similar TRBV-TRBJ usage, unlike memory cells. Both naive subsets had comparably high diversity; memory CD8+ cells much lower. After cryopreservation, expression of CXCR3 was partially reduced, and most assays were run with fresh PBMCs.

Sequences were obtained from naive CXCR3+ CD8+ T cells from blood. Subset of the sample: CD45RO-CCR7+CD27+CD95- naive CD8+ T cells expressing CXCR3 (TNR3+). This clonotype was obtained from a human donor in good health. Some clones in this sample may be carry-over from other donors' samples. This chain links TRBV6-2 or TRBV6-3 with TRBJ2-5; TCRdb calls TRBD1, which cannot be checked without DNA. The CDR3 protein is CASSYNTQGSPETQYF.